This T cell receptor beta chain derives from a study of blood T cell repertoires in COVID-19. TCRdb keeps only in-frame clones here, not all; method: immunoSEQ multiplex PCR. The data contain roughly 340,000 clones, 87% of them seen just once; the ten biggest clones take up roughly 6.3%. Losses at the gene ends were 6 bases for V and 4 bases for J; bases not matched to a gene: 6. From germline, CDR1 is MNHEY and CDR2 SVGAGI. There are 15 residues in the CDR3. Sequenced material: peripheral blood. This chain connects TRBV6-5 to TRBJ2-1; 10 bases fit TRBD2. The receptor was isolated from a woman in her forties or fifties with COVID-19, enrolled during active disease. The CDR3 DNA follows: TGTGCCAGCAGGACCCTAGCGGGAGCATACAATGAGCAGTTCTTC. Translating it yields CASRTLAGAYNEQFF.